This TCR beta chain was sequenced for a study of T cells after yellow fever vaccination. TCRdb used MiXCR to reprocess the 5' RACE reads, holding one entry per CDR3 protein. Altogether more than 300,000 distinct CDR3 sequences are present, about 6.9% being singletons, with the ten largest covering 15% to 20%. V was pared by 0 bases and J by 6 bases, with 13 bases between. This CDR3 spans 15 amino acids. From germline, CDR1 is MGHRA and CDR2 YSYEKL. The sequences come from PBMCs, collected roughly seven weeks after the first yellow fever vaccination. The receptor comes from a man aged 18 to 29 who received the YFV17D yellow fever vaccine. The chain uses TRBV4-1 and TRBJ2-3, with D perhaps being TRBD1 or TRBD2 (5 bases each). CDR3 sequence (DNA): TGCGCCAGCAGCCAAGAGGGGACGGGATACGATACGCAGTATTTT. This translates into CASSQEGTGYDTQYF.